These 8 T cell receptor beta chains share one sample of origin, sequenced in a study of response to subunit inactivated influenza vaccine. TCRdb re-called the RT-PCR reads through MiXCR, storing one row per CDR3 protein. The table includes about 780,000 distinct CDR3 sequences, approximately 18% detected once. The sample here was PBMCs from blood, taken about 5 days after vaccination. The receptor set was obtained from a man aged 50-59 years who received an inactivated influenza vaccine.

The table lists this clonotype with a few counts. The V call is TRBV10-3, the J call TRBJ1-1; TRBD1 matches at 10 bases. Germline assignment: CDR1 ENHRY and CDR2 SYGVKD. This CDR3 has 15 amino acids. V was clipped by 3 bases and J by 6 bases; unmatched bases: 7. Here the CDR3 DNA reads TGTGCCATCAGTGACCACGACAGGGGGCGGGCTGAAGCTTTCTTT. As protein: CAISDHDRGRAEAFF.

Comments on this clonotype: The germline gene is not matched at one end of the junction; a read error may be the cause. CDR3 nucleotides: TGTGCCAGCAGCTTAGACGCAGGATTGTCGACCCACTACTTC. It translates to CASSLDAGLSTHYF. The chain uses TRBV7-9 and TRBJ2-5; no clear D. Per the germline V gene, CDR1 is SEHNR and CDR2 is FQNEAQ (reference sequence). CDR3 length: 14 residues.

The rearrangement joins TRBV10-3 to TRBJ2-7; TRBD1 agrees at 8 bases. Per germline, CDR1 ENHRY and CDR2 SYGVKD. After removal of 2 bases from V and 7 bases from J, the junction contained 7 bases not matched to a gene. The CDR3 is made up of 14 amino acids. CDR3 amino acids: CAISEQGAPKEQYF. The CDR3 DNA follows: TGTGCCATCAGTGAGCAGGGGGCCCCTAAGGAGCAGTACTTC.

This clonotype was picked up a small number of times. V usage is TRBV12-3 or TRBV12-4 and J usage is TRBJ2-3, with D unresolved. The CDR3 contains 15 residues. V dropped 6 bases and J dropped 2 bases, with 15 bases sitting between them. The CDR3 nucleotides read TGTGCCAGCAGCCAACAGCCAACTTCCACAGATACGCAGTATTTT. Translation: CASSQQPTSTDTQYF.

The rearrangement uses TRBV20-1 and TRBJ2-1; 10 nucleotides line up with TRBD2. This CDR3 is built from 13 residues. Germline V lookup: CDR1 DFQATT, CDR2 SNEGSKA (reference sequence). V gave up 4 bases and J gave up 6 bases; unmatched junction bases: 3. The CDR3 loop reads CSATSGGVNEQFF. The CDR3 region has the DNA TGCAGTGCTACGAGCGGGGGGGTCAATGAGCAGTTCTTC.

This clonotype came up a few times. The chain carries TRBV20-1 and TRBJ2-5, with D tentatively TRBD1 or TRBD2 (5 bases each). Trimming removed 5 bases from V and 4 bases from J, with 11 bases in between. The CDR3 consists of 12 residues. In germline, CDR1 is DFQATT, CDR2 SNEGSKA (reference sequence). CDR3 DNA sequence: TGCAGTGCTCCCTTGGGACCAGAGACCCAGTACTTC. It translates to CSAPLGPETQYF.

This clonotype appeared many times. The V gene is TRBV6-5, the J gene TRBJ1-6; maybe TRBD1 (5 bases). From germline, CDR1 is MNHEY and CDR2 SVGAGI. This CDR3 comprises 16 residues. V lost 0 bases and J lost 8, with 14 bases in between. CDR3 DNA sequence: TGTGCCAGCAGTTACTCGGGTCTCAGGGCGTATTCACCCCTCCACTTT. Protein sequence: CASSYSGLRAYSPLHF.

This clonotype turned up a few times. The chain uses TRBV11-2 and TRBJ2-5; D gene ambiguous. Deletions cut 3 bases from V and 5 bases from J, with 10 bases between. This CDR3 is 13 amino acids long. The germline gives CDR1 SGHAT, CDR2 FQNNGV. CDR3 in amino acids: CASSFAPGETQYF. DNA for the CDR3: TGTGCCAGCAGCTTCGCCCCTGGGGAGACCCAGTACTTC.